Each of the 22 T cell receptor beta chains below was sequenced from the same sample in a study of blood T cells in healthy people across ages. Sample-barcoded 5' priming and a J-beta primer mix drove a second PCR of roughly 7 to 11 cycles. MiXCR, applied by TCRdb to the 5' RACE reads, yields one record per CDR3 protein. The data show about 830,000 distinct CDR3 sequences, over 45% seen once. Sequenced: blood. Receptors were obtained from a man younger than 40 in good health.

This clonotype turned up a few times. V and J are TRBV5-1 and TRBJ2-1; 9 nucleotides match TRBD1. The V segment lost 8 bases and the J segment 2 bases; nucleotides outside the gene matches: 8. The length of the CDR3 is 15 residues. Germline values: CDR1 SGHRS, CDR2 YFSETQ. This CDR3 is CASSLRDRAYNEQFF. The CDR3 coding sequence is TGCGCCAGTAGCCTCCGGGACAGGGCCTACAATGAGCAGTTCTTC.

The CDR3 protein is CSATDSSYGYTF. The DNA for the CDR3 is TGCAGTGCCACCGACAGCTCCTATGGCTACACCTTC. This chain links TRBV20-1 with TRBJ1-2, with D possibly being TRBD1 (5 bases). The length of the CDR3 is 12 residues. V lost 6 bases, J lost 4 bases, and 12 bases lay in between. Germline CDR1 and CDR2: DFQATT and SNEGSKA (reference sequence).

This chain joins TRBV29-1 and TRBJ2-3; D is undetermined. Germline CDR1 SQVTM, CDR2 ANQGSEA. V lost 3 bases to trimming and J lost 5 bases, with 6 bases between them. This CDR3 is built from 11 residues. The CDR3 sequence: CSVELVDTQYF. Written as DNA, the CDR3 is TGCAGCGTTGAGCTCGTAGATACGCAGTATTTT.

This clonotype was seen a handful of times. The chain combines TRBV7-2 with TRBJ2-7; D is possibly TRBD2 (7 bases). The CDR3 covers 16 residues. Germline V gene data show CDR1 as SGHTA and CDR2 as FQGNSA. Trimming removed 2 bases from V and 4 bases from J, with 18 bases in between. CDR3 amino acids: CASSLTRGGGGYEQYF. In DNA, the CDR3 is TGTGCCAGCAGCTTAACCCGGGGAGGGGGAGGATACGAGCAGTACTTC. The whole variable domain, remainder taken from reference TRBV7-2 and TRBJ2-7, is GAGVSQSPSNKVTEKGKDVELRCDPISGHTALYWYRQSLGQGLEFLIYFQGNSAPDKSGLPSDRFSAERTGGSVSTLTIQRTQQEDSAVYLCASSLTRGGGGYEQYFGPGTRLTVT.

The chain carries TRBV7-9 and TRBJ2-5; D is undetermined. Germline V gene lookup returns CDR1 SEHNR and CDR2 FQNEAQ (reference sequence). CDR3 length equals 15 residues. V was pared by 4 bases and J by 4 bases, with 16 bases between. This chain's CDR3 is CASSSAVGMRETQYF. The DNA of the CDR3 is TGTGCCAGCAGCTCCGCTGTGGGGATGCGAGAGACCCAGTACTTC.

The chain uses TRBV7-2 and TRBJ2-3, with D unresolved. V lost 5 bases to trimming and J lost 3 bases, with 12 bases between them. The CDR3 runs to 14 residues. In germline, CDR1 is SGHTA, CDR2 FQGNSA. In nucleotides, the CDR3 is TGTGCCAGCAGCCAAAGCTTAGGTACAGATACGCAGTATTTT. This gives the protein CASSQSLGTDTQYF.

V usage is TRBV11-2 and J usage is TRBJ2-1, with TRBD2 matching 14 bases. The CDR3 length is 14 residues. Per germline, CDR1 SGHAT and CDR2 FQNNGV. V lost 5 bases to trimming and J lost 15 bases; unmatched junction nucleotides: 9. CDR3 residues: CASSGLAGGQVRFF. CDR3 DNA sequence: TGTGCCAGCAGCGGACTAGCGGGGGGCCAAGTTCGGTTCTTC.

The CDR3 sequence: CASGLMGAGYNEQYF. The DNA for the CDR3 is TGTGCCAGCGGACTAATGGGAGCCGGCTACAATGAGCAGTACTTC. The V and J genes are TRBV11-2 and TRBJ2-7, with D perhaps matching TRBD2 (6 bases). This CDR3 spans 15 amino acids. V gave up 8 bases and J gave up 7 bases, with 24 bases separating them. Per the germline V gene, CDR1 is SGHAT and CDR2 is FQNNGV.

The chain combines TRBV5-1 with TRBJ2-7; no clear D. Germline lookup yields CDR1 SGHRS and CDR2 YFSETQ. The CDR3 has 14 amino acids. The V end was cut by 0 bases, the J end by 2 bases, with 9 bases between. CDR3 nucleotides: TGCGCCAGCAGCTTGGAGGACGCTACCTACGAGCAGTACTTC. Amino acid sequence: CASSLEDATYEQYF.

The chain joins TRBV7-2 to TRBJ2-3, with 9 positions matching TRBD2. Germline CDR1 and CDR2: SGHTA and FQGNSA. V gave up 11 bases and J gave up 4 bases; unmatched junction bases: 13. This CDR3 spans 15 amino acids. The CDR3 region has the DNA TGTGCCGGCATTAGGCGGGAGGGCCGCTCAGATACGCAGTATTTT. Translation: CAGIRREGRSDTQYF.

V usage is TRBV7-2 and J usage is TRBJ2-7, with D possibly TRBD2 on 6 matching bases. The CDR3 is made up of 14 amino acids. The V end lost 5 bases, the J end lost 6 bases, and 17 bases lay between the germline ends. Germline V gene data show CDR1 as SGHTA and CDR2 as FQGNSA. The CDR3 coding sequence is TGTGCCAGCAGCCTCGGACTGGGACTTCGCGAGCAGTACTTC. It yields the protein CASSLGLGLREQYF.

V is TRBV18 and J is TRBJ1-5; unclear D gene. Trimming left V 6 bases short and J 3 bases short, with 15 bases between. The CDR3 consists of 15 residues. CDR1 and CDR2 (germline): KGHSH, LQKENI. DNA for the CDR3: TGTGCCAGCTCGGAGCAGAGCGGGAACAATCAGCCCCAGCATTTT. Its protein is CASSEQSGNNQPQHF.

The chain links TRBV20-1 to TRBJ2-3, with 11 bases fitting TRBD2. Germline assignment: CDR1 DFQATT and CDR2 SNEGSKA (reference sequence). This CDR3 comprises 14 residues. The trim removed 4 bases at V and 8 bases at J, leaving 8 bases unmatched. The CDR3, as DNA: TGCAGTGCTAAGACTAGCGGGGATTTTAGTACGCAGTATTTT. Protein sequence: CSAKTSGDFSTQYF.

The chain is built from TRBV7-2 and TRBJ2-7, with D perhaps TRBD2 (8 bases). This CDR3 spans 15 amino acids. Trimming took off 3 bases at V and 2 bases at J, with 14 bases between the two ends. Per germline, CDR1 SGHTA and CDR2 FQGNSA. This CDR3 reads CASSFTGGGPYEQYF. CDR3 nucleotides: TGTGCCAGCAGCTTCACGGGAGGGGGCCCCTACGAGCAGTACTTC. The full variable domain, its missing parts supplied by reference TRBV7-2 and TRBJ2-7, is GAGVSQSPSNKVTEKGKDVELRCDPISGHTALYWYRQSLGQGLEFLIYFQGNSAPDKSGLPSDRFSAERTGGSVSTLTIQRTQQEDSAVYLCASSFTGGGPYEQYFGPGTRLTVT.

The chain couples TRBV7-2 to TRBJ2-3; 11 nucleotides match TRBD2. This CDR3 spans 15 amino acids. V shed 5 bases and J 3 bases; nucleotides not matched to a gene: 4. Looked up from germline, CDR1 is SGHTA and CDR2 is FQGNSA. Written as DNA, the CDR3 is TGTGCCAGCAGCCAACTAGCGGGGGAGACAGATACGCAGTATTTT. Translating gives CASSQLAGETDTQYF.

In its sample, this clonotype was seen a few times. The chain links TRBV7-2 to TRBJ2-4; perhaps TRBD2 as D (5 bases). The CDR3 sequence is 14 residues long. The ends were cut back, 8 bases at V and 0 bases at J, with 11 bases in the middle. Germline CDR1 and CDR2: SGHTA and FQGNSA. This CDR3 reads CASYDGLAKNIQYF. In DNA, the CDR3 is TGTGCCAGCTACGACGGACTAGCCAAAAACATTCAGTACTTC.

This clonotype was counted only a few times. The chain carries TRBV20-1 and TRBJ2-3; 7 nucleotides align to TRBD2. CDR1 is DFQATT, CDR2 SNEGSKA, per germline (reference sequence). J was trimmed by 3 bases and V by 4 bases; bases with no gene match: 7. The CDR3 runs to 14 residues. The CDR3 DNA reads TGCAGTGCTACGAGGACTAGTAAGACAGATACGCAGTATTTT. Its protein product is CSATRTSKTDTQYF.

The chain carries TRBV29-1 and TRBJ1-2, with 11 positions matching TRBD1. The CDR3 has 15 amino acids. The germline gives CDR1 SQVTM, CDR2 ANQGSEA. V lost 5 bases to trimming and J lost 5 bases; unmatched junction nucleotides: 10. The CDR3 here is CSVRGTGGTQYGYTF. As DNA, the CDR3 is TGCAGCGTTAGGGGGACAGGGGGGACTCAGTATGGCTACACCTTC.

The chain links TRBV20-1 to TRBJ2-7; no clear D. The J call may be in error: the DNA end matches TRBJ2-5 better. The CDR3 covers 14 residues. In germline, CDR1 is DFQATT, CDR2 SNEGSKA (reference sequence). CDR3 in amino acids: CSASSLIASGTQYF. The CDR3 DNA sequence: TGCAGTGCTAGTTCCCTCATCGCCTCGGGGACCCAGTACTTC.

The chain recombines TRBV29-1 with TRBJ2-1; either TRBD1 or TRBD2 may fit D (6 bases each). CDR3 length: 13 residues. Germline values: CDR1 SQVTM, CDR2 ANQGSEA. V gave up 5 bases and J gave up 4 bases, with 12 bases separating them. The CDR3 region has the DNA TGCAGCGTTAGGGGGAGGATATACAATGAGCAGTTCTTC. Protein sequence: CSVRGRIYNEQFF.

This clonotype was picked up a small number of times. The chain uses TRBV12-3 or TRBV12-4 and TRBJ1-5; D remains ambiguous. Trimming left V 5 bases short and J 9 bases short, with 14 bases between. CDR3 length equals 13 residues. The CDR3 spells CASSPSLGSPQHF. Here the CDR3 DNA reads TGTGCCAGCAGTCCCTCTTTAGGATCGCCCCAGCATTTT.

This sequence joins TRBV9 and TRBJ2-1, with 13 positions matching TRBD2. Germline CDR1 reads SGDLS; CDR2 reads YYNGEE. Trimming removed 0 bases from V and 6 bases from J; junction bases left unmatched: 12. The CDR3 has 19 amino acids. The chain's CDR3 is CASSVAGTSGIGWVNEQFF. DNA of the CDR3: TGTGCCAGCAGCGTAGCCGGGACTAGCGGGATAGGGTGGGTCAATGAGCAGTTCTTC.